The clone carrying this TCR beta chain was detected ten times or more. Its antigen is currently unknown. The V end lost 2 bases, the J end lost 9 bases, and 11 bases lay between the germline ends. This CDR3 is built from 13 residues. This sample stems from a study of regulatory T cells in long-lasting Graves disease. Points from the study as a whole: Those with persistent disease had in common more public clonotypes (2,741) than new patients (about 970).

Time point of the sample: persistent/refractory GD, antithyroid drugs over 5 years with positive TRAb. PBMC-extracted RNA yielded the TCR library. Patients were enrolled at an endocrinology department in Xi'an, China. In building TCR beta libraries, iRepertoire HTBI primers were used together with Arm-PCR of CDR3 regions. One entry per CDR3 protein results from TCRdb running MiXCR on the multiplex PCR reads. Altogether 400,000 to 450,000 distinct CDR3 sequences are present, 20% to 30% being singletons, with the ten largest covering around 24%. This clonotype originated in a female donor with Graves disease. The chain recombines TRBV12-3 or TRBV12-4 with TRBJ2-4; D gene unclear. The source was peripheral blood mononuclear cells (PBMCs), collected when the disease was refractory, from a patient treated with antithyroid drugs. In DNA form, the CDR3 reads TGTGCCAGCAGTTTACTTGGGGATGGCATTCAGTACTTC. Amino acids: CASSLLGDGIQYF.